This T cell receptor (beta chain) was profiled in a study of blood T cell repertoires in COVID-19. Study-level information: Samples came from the United States, Italy and Spain, spanning acute and convalescent COVID-19. T cells, B-cell-depleted T cells, or PBMCs provided the cDNA or gDNA that served as material.

This CDR3 has 11 amino acids. Authors' data handling: Estimates of nucleated cell counts were drawn from the amplification of reference gene primers. Sequencing used immunoSEQ multiplex PCR; TCRdb keeps in-frame clones, though not all of them. The DNA gave D and trimming, while V, J and clone size come from that table. The data hold some 270,000 clones, with around 86% observed a single time. Sequenced material: peripheral blood. This clonotype was obtained from a woman aged 60 to 75 who had recovered from COVID-19. V is TRBV21-1 and J is TRBJ1-2. TRBV21-1 is assigned pseudogene status. Here the CDR3 reads CASGGDKGYTF. As DNA, the CDR3 is TGTGCCAGCGGGGGGGATAAAGGCTACACCTTC.